This TCR beta chain originates from a study of beta chain features in type 1 diabetes. The ends were cut back, 5 bases at V and 9 bases at J, with 20 bases in the middle. The germline gives CDR1 LGHNA, CDR2 YSLEER. The CDR3 runs 15 residues. A single heparinised blood sample, averaging around 120 mL, was obtained per donor. The study, taken as a whole, reports: Within each of all four CD4+ subsets, Type 1 diabetes patients had TCRB CDR3s that were moderately but significantly shorter.

Expressed TCRB transcripts got sequenced, as all isolated RNA was reverse transcribed. The data were produced by immunoSEQ multiplex PCR, yet TCRdb's version contains in-frame clones alone and is incomplete. The sample shows hundreds of thousands of clones, 9.5% to 12% of them seen only once. Concerning this clone itself: Its specificity is unknown.

This sequence originates from a woman younger than 35 in good health. This chain links TRBV4-3 with TRBJ1-5; perhaps TRBD1 as D (5 bases). Sequenced sample: naive CD4+ T cells from blood. The CDR3 region has the DNA TGCGCCAGCAGCTTAGATCGGGACTGGAGTGGGCCCCAGCATTTT. Protein product: CASSLDRDWSGPQHF.